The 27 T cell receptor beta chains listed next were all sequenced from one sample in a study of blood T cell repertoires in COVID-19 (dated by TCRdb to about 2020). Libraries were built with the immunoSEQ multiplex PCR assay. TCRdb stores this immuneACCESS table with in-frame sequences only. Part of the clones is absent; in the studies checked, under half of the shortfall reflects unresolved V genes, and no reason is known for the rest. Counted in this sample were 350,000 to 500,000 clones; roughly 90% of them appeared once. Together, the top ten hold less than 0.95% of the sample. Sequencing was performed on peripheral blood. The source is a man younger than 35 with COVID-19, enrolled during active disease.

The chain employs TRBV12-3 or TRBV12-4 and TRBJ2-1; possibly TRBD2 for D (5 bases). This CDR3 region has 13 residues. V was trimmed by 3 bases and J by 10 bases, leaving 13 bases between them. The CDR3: CASSLPGRGEQFF. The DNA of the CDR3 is TGTGCCAGCAGTTTGCCAGGACGGGGAGAGCAGTTCTTC.

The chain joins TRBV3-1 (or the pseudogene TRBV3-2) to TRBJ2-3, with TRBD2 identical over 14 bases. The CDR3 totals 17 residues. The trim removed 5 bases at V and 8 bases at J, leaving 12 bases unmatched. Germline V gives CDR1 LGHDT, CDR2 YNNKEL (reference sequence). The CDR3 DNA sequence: TGTGCCAGCAGCACCGGACTAGCGGGGGGCGTAGGTGTTACGCAGTATTTT. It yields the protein CASSTGLAGGVGVTQYF.

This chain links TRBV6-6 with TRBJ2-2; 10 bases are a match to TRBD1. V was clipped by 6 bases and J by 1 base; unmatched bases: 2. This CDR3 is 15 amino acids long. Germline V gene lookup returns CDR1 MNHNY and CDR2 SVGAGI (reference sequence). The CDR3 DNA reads TGTGCCAGCAGGGGACAGGGGTTGAACACCGGGGAGCTGTTTTTT. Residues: CASRGQGLNTGELFF.

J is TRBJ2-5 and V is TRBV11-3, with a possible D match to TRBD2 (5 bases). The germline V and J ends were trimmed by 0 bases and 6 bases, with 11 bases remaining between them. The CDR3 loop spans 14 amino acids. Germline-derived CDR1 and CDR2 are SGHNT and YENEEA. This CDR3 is CASSLDRGKKTQYF. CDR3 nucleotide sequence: TGTGCCAGCAGCTTAGATCGAGGGAAGAAGACCCAGTACTTC. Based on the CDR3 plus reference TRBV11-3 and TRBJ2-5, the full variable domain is EAGVVQSPRYKIIEKKQPVAFWCNPISGHNTLYWYLQNLGQGPELLIRYENEEAVDDSQLPKDRFSAERLKGVDSTLKIQPAELGDSAVYLCASSLDRGKKTQYFGPGTRLLVL.

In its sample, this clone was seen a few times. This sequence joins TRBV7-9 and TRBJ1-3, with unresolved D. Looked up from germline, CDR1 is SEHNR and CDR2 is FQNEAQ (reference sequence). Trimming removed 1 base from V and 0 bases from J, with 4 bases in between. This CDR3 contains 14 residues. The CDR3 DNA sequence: TGTGCCAGCAGCTTAGACGGCTCTGGAAACACCATATATTTT. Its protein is CASSLDGSGNTIYF.

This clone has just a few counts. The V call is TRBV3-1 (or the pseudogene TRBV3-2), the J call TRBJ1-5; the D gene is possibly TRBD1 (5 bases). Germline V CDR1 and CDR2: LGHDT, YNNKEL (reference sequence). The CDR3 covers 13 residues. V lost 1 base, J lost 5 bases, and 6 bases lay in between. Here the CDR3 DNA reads TGTGCCAGCAGCCAAGGGGGCTATCAGCCCCAGCATTTT. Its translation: CASSQGGYQPQHF.

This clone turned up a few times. CDR3: CASSPISTGRYGYTF. The DNA for the CDR3 is TGTGCCAGCAGTCCGATATCGACAGGCCGCTATGGCTACACCTTC. J is TRBJ1-2 and V is TRBV6-5, with a tentative D call TRBD1 (6 bases). The CDR3 has 15 amino acids. The germline V gene has CDR1 MNHEY and CDR2 SVGAGI. Trimming pared 5 bases from V and 4 bases from J, leaving 17 bases between.

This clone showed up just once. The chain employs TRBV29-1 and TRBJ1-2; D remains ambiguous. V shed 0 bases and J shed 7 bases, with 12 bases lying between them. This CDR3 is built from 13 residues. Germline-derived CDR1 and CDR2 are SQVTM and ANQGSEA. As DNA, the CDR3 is TGCAGCGTTGAAGATGTACAGCGGCGTGGCTACACCTTC. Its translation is CSVEDVQRRGYTF.

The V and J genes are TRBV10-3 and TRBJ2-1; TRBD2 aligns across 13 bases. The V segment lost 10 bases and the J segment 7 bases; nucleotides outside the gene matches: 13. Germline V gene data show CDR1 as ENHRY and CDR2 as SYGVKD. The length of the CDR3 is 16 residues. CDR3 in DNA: TGTGCCACCATGGGGCGACTAGCGGGAGGTGTAAATGAGCAGTTCTTC. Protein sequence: CATMGRLAGGVNEQFF.

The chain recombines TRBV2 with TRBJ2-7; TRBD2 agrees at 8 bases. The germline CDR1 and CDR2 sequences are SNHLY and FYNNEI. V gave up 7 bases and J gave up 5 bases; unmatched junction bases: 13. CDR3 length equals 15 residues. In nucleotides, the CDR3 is TGTGCCAGCACCTTAGGACTAGCTGCTTCTCACGAGCAGTACTTC. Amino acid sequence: CASTLGLAASHEQYF.

The DNA for the CDR3 is TGTGCCAGCAGCTTAGGGGACAGGGACAATGACGAGCAGTACTTC. Translating gives CASSLGDRDNDEQYF. This chain connects TRBV7-9 to TRBJ2-7; TRBD1 agrees at 9 bases. Germline V gene lookup returns CDR1 SEHNR and CDR2 FQNEAQ (reference sequence). The CDR3 has 15 amino acids. J lost 5 bases, V lost 1 base, and 6 bases had no gene match.

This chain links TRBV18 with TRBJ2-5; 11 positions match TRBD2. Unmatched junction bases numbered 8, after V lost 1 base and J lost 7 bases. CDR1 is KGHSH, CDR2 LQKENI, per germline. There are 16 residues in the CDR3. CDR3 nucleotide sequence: TGTGCCAGCTCACCACGGCTAGCGGGGGGACCCGGGACCCAGTACTTC. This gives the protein CASSPRLAGGPGTQYF.

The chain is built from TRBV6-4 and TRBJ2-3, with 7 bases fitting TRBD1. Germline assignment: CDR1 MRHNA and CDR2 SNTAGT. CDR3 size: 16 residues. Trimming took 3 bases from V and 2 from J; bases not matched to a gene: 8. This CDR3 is CASSDQVRGFTDTQYF. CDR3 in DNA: TGTGCCAGCAGTGATCAAGTCAGGGGGTTCACAGATACGCAGTATTTT.

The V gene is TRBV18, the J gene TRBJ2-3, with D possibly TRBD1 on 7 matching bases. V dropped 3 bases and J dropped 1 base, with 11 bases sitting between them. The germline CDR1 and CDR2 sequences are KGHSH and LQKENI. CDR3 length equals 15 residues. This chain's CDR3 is CASSPQGGGTDTQYF. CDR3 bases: TGTGCCAGCTCACCTCAGGGGGGCGGCACAGATACGCAGTATTTT.

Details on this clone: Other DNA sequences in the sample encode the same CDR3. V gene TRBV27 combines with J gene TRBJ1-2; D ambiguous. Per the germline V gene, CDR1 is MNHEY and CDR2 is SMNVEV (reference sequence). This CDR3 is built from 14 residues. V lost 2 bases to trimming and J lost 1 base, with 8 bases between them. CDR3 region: CASSLKGGNYGYTF. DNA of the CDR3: TGTGCCAGCAGTTTAAAGGGAGGTAACTATGGCTACACCTTC.

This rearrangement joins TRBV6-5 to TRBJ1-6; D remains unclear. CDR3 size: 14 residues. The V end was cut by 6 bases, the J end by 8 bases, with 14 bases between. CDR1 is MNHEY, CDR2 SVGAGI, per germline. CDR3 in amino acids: CASRETRLYSPLHF. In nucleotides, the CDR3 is TGTGCCAGCAGGGAGACCCGGCTCTATTCACCCCTCCACTTT.

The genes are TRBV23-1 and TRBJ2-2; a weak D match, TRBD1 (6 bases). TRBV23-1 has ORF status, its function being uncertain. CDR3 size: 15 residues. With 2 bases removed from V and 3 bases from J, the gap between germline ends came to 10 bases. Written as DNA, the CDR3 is TGCGCCAGCAGTCAAGGAGGACAGTACACCGGGGAGCTGTTTTTT. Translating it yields CASSQGGQYTGELFF.

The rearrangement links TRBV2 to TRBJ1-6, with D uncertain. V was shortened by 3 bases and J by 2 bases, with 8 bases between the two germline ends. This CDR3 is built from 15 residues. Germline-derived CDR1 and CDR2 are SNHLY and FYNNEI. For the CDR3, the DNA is TGTGCCAGCAGTGAGGCGGAGACCTATAATTCACCCCTCCACTTT. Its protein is CASSEAETYNSPLHF.

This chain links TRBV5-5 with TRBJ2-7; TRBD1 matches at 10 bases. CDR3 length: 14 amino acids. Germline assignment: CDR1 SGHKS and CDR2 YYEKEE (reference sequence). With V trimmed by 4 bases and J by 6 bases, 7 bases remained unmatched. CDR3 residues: CASSGRDRGGEQYF. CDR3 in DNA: TGTGCCAGCAGCGGCCGGGACAGGGGAGGCGAGCAGTACTTC.

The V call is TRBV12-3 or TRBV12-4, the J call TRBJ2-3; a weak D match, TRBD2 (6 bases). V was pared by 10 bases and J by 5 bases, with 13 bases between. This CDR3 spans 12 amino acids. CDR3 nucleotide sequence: TGTGCCACGGGACTCTACAGAGATACGCAGTATTTT. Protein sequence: CATGLYRDTQYF.

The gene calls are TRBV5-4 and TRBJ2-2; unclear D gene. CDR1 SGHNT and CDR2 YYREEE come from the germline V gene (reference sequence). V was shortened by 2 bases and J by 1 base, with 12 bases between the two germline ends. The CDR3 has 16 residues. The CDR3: CASSFNRGKNTGELFF. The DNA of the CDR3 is TGTGCCAGCAGCTTCAATCGCGGCAAGAACACCGGGGAGCTGTTTTTT.

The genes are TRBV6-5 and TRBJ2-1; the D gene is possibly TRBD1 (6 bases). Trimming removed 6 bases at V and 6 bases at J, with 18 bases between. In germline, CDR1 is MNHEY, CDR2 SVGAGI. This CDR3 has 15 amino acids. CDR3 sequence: CASRPQGSGINEQFF. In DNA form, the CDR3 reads TGTGCCAGCAGGCCACAGGGAAGCGGAATCAATGAGCAGTTCTTC.

In DNA form, the CDR3 reads TGTGCCAGCAGGAGCACAGGGGGCCGGTACGAGCAGTACTTC. Its protein product is CASRSTGGRYEQYF. This chain uses TRBV27 with TRBJ2-7, with 9 bases lining up with TRBD1. Trimming removed 6 bases from V and 4 bases from J; junction bases left unmatched: 7. The CDR3 contains 14 residues. The germline gives CDR1 MNHEY, CDR2 SMNVEV (reference sequence).

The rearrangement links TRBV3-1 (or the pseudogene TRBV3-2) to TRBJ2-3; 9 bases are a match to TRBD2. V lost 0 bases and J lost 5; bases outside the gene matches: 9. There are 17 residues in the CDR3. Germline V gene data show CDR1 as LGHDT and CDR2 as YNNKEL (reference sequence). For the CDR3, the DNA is TGTGCCAGCAGCCAAGATGTGGCGGGAGGGCCTCGAGATACGCAGTATTTT. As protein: CASSQDVAGGPRDTQYF.

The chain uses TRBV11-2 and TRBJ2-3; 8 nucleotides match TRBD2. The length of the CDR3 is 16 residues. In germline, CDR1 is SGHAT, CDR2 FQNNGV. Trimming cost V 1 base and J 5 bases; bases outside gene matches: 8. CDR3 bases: TGTGCCAGCAGCTTAGTTGCGGGAGGATGGGAAGATACGCAGTATTTT. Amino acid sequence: CASSLVAGGWEDTQYF.

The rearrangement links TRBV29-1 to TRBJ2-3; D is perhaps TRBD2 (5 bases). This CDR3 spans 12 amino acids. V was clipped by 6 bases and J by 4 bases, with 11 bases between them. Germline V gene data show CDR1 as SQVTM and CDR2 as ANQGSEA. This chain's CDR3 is CSVGTRADTQYF. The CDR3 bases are TGCAGCGTCGGAACGAGGGCAGATACGCAGTATTTT.

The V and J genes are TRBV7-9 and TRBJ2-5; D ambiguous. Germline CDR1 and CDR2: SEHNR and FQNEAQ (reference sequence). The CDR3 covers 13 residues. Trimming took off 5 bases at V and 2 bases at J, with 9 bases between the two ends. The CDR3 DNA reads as TGTGCCAGCAGCCCCCGGTTACAAGAGACCCAGTACTTC. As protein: CASSPRLQETQYF.